Listed below are T cell receptor beta chains from one sample, sequenced in a study of technical replicates of blood from several donors. Using immunoSEQ multiplex PCR, the repertoire was profiled, and TCRdb retains in-frame clones only, with some absent. The sample holds roughly 62,000 clones; about 95% are singletons and the top ten take 3%. The sample comprised PBMCs. These receptors were taken from a human donor in good health. Some clones in this sample may be carry-over from other donors' samples. CDR3s leave out the opening cysteine and the closing phenylalanine or tryptophan.

j_call,v_call,cdr3_aa
TRBJ2-7,TRBV29-1,SVTRTGGNSYEQY
TRBJ2-7,TRBV7-8,ASSSPWGSHYEQY
TRBJ1-2,TRBV6-1,ASSERVSGGRGYT
TRBJ2-1,TRBV7-9,ASSLDSGVEQF
TRBJ1-3,TRBV9,ASSVGGAGNTIY
TRBJ2-1,TRBV2,ASSGQAISYNEQF
TRBJ2-5,TRBV5-1,ASLGGGETQY
TRBJ1-5,TRBV29-1,SVEGTGGQPQH
TRBJ1-1,TRBV7-9,AGRQGAYTEAF
TRBJ2-2,TRBV7-2,ASSFVGGKGGELF
TRBJ2-2,TRBV7-9,ASSLMRPSINTGELF
TRBJ2-5,TRBV5-1,ASSPGGTPAVETQY
TRBJ2-3,TRBV9,ASSVGGGDTDTQY
TRBJ2-7,TRBV7-6,ASSLESGYSYEQY
TRBJ2-5,TRBV7-2,ASSLQRMETQY
TRBJ2-1,TRBV6-6,ASSYSVSYNEQF
TRBJ1-4,TRBV6-6,ASSLTRAGEKLF